The present TCR beta chain was sequenced within a study of spatial heterogeneity in lung cancer (dated by TCRdb to the late 2010s). Study-wide context: Beta-chain transcripts were consistently detected in greater numbers than alpha-chain transcripts, which likely reflects a higher abundance of beta-chain transcripts. At surgery, both alpha and beta chains were TCR-sequenced in about 200 tumor regions, approximately 64 matched nontumor lung samples and some 60 PBMC samples. The study linked features of the TCR repertoire to counts of nonsynonymous mutations, which were determined by whole-exome sequencing of tumor tissue. In the raw uncorrected reads, each unique combination of TCR and UMI appeared on average more than ten times. In non-small cell lung cancer, the study made a quantitative comparison of TCR alpha and beta repertoires among multiple tumor regions, matched nontumor lung and blood. Study-level results and caveats: Ubiquitous expanded tumor TCRs showed up in blood more often at tumor resection than at routine follow-up. Confirming at a functional level the hypothesis that regional TCRs recognize regional mutations was considered to require additional single-cell paired TCR alpha and beta sequencing.

Taken from cysteine to phenylalanine, the CDR3 has 14 residues. Only the CDR3 portion is preserved as DNA: 42 bases, with reading frame beginning at the first base. CDR1 and CDR2, per the germline V gene, are SGDLS and YYNGEE. V is cut back by 0 bases and J by 2 bases, with 2 bases in the junction unmatched. Concerning this clonotype: No antigen is known for it. No much larger clone exists at a distance of one base, and base qualities are not known.

The sample's time point label, in plain terms: sample taken at primary tumor resection. TCR sequencing used whole RNA extracted from tumor and nontumor lung tissue, or from cryopreserved PBMC samples, without cell sorting. Donors were about 70 patients with early-stage, untreated non-small cell lung cancer from the lung TRACERx cohort. Patients were selected for TCR sequencing only if sufficient RNA was available from at least two tumor regions. The library was made by 5' RACE. The sequencer listed for this sample is NextSeq 500. The TCR library protocol attached a unique molecular identifier to each TCR cDNA molecule to allow correction of PCR and sequencing errors. In the original analysis: Decombinator tools were used for TCR identification, UMI-based error correction and CDR3 extraction. TCRs above a frequency of 2 per 1,000, corresponding to the top 1% of the tumor frequency distribution, were defined as expanded. Renyi diversity was computed with the R vegan package after each repertoire had been subsampled 100 times to 5,000 TCRs. To build CDR3 similarity networks, amino acid triplet string-kernel similarity was used, and CDR3s were connected when their pairwise similarity was above 0.82. TCRdb handled the public reads itself, with Q25 trimming in fastp and clone calling in MiXCR, and kept productive beta chains. Rows with a matching CDR3 protein are joined into one entry that keeps the most common DNA and genes. The V and J calls were not made by the authors but by TCRdb's processing. The sample profile shows some 4,100 distinct CDR3 sequences; around 19% of them were found once. Together, the top ten hold approximately 72% of the sample.

The rearranged chain carries TRBV9 and TRBJ2-7, and TRBD2 matches 7 of the central bases. Source: PBMCs, taken at surgery. The receptor was derived from a male donor with early-stage non-small cell lung cancer. The nucleotide sequence reads TGTGCCAGCAGCGTAGATGGACTAGCCTACGAGCAGTACTTC. It is translated as CASSVDGLAYEQYF.